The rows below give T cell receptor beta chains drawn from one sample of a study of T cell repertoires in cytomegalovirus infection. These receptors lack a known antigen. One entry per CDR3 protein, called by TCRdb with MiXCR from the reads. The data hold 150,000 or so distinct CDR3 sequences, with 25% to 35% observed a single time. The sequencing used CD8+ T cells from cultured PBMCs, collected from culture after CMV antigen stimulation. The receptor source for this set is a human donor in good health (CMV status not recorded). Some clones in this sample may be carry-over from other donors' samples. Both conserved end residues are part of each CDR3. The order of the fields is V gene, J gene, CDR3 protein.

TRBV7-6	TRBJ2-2	CASSLERDRRYTGELFF
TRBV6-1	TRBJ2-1	CASTLLAGRYNEQFF
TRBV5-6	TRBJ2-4	CASRPRTSPRDIQYF
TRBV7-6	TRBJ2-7	CASTPQGIRFEQYF
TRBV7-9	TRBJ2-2	CASIPRAEVAGELFF
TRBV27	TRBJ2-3	CASSRDSTDTQYF
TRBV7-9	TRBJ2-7	CASSSPKNQAYEQYF
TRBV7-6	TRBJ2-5	CASSQSGETQYF
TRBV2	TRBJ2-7	CASSEGTVTYEQYF
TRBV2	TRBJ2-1	CASMRTSGGHNEQFF
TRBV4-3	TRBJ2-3	CASSQDRLAGGKADTQYF
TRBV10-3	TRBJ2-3	CATFPRTSGGLDTQYF
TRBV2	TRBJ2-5	CASSESRVEGTQYF
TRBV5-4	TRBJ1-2	CASSLSGVSYGYTF
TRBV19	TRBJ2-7	CASGASGTSGGPYYEQYF
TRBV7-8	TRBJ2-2	CASSLALEGTGELFF
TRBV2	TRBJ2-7	CASRGTYQSYEQYF
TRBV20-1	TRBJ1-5	CSARDGPRSLSNQPQHF
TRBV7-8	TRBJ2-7	CASRDHFPSYEQYF
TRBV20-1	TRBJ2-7	CSAGRVAEQYF
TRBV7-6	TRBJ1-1	CASATRQGGMNTEAFF
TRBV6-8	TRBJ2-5	CASSYSTETQYF
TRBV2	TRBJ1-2	CASRGTAYGYTF
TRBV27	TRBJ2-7	CASRFGGTYEQYF
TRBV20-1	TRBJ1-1	CSARDREGTGGSNTEAFF
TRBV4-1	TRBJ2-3	CASSRGLAAGDTQYF
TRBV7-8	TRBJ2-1	CASSSLAGGFDEQFF
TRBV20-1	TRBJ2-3	CSAPPMTSGGGETQYF
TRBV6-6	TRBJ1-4	CASSIGTGGIEKLFF
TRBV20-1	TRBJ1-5	CSARDPGQGFQPQHF
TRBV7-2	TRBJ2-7	CASSPLSGDDEQYF
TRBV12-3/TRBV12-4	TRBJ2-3	CASAPLADHTDTQYF
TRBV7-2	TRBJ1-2	CASSPKTSWYTF
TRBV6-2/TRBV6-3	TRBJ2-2	CASTPYPPRRETGELFF
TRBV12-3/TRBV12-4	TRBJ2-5	CASSFGTSLGTQYF
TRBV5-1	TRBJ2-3	CASSLLGRQTDTQYF
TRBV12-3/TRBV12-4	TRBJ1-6	CASSASLVGSPLHF
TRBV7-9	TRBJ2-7	CASSSNRGGRESVYEQYF